The 5 T cell receptor beta chains below come from one sample, sequenced in a study of PD-1 blockade in classical Hodgkin lymphoma. The patients all showed relapse after autologous stem cell transplantation, while their brentuximab vedotin exposure varied. Purified CD4+ T cells were obtained from thawed PBMCs through magnetic negative selection. Assay used: immunoSEQ multiplex PCR; TCRdb lists only in-frame clones, some missing. The table has about 7,600 clones, 75% to 80% seen once; the top ten hold approximately 7.2%. Here the sequenced sample was CD4+ T cells from blood, taken at baseline. These receptors all come from a human donor with classical Hodgkin lymphoma.

The chain recombines TRBV11-2 with TRBJ2-1; TRBD2 agrees at 8 bases. This CDR3 is 15 amino acids long. The germline gives CDR1 SGHAT, CDR2 FQNNGV. The V and J ends lost 3 bases and 8 bases, in that order; junction bases with no gene match: 9. Here the CDR3 DNA reads TGTGCCAGCAGCTTCACCGGGACTAGGGGGGATGAGCAGTTCTTC. Protein product: CASSFTGTRGDEQFF.

This rearrangement joins TRBV2 to TRBJ2-4; D is unresolved. The CDR3 consists of 14 residues. Germline loops: CDR1 SNHLY, CDR2 FYNNEI. V was trimmed by 7 bases and J by 0 bases, leaving 10 bases between them. CDR3 in amino acids: CASKELLAKNIQYF. The CDR3 bases are TGTGCCAGCAAGGAGCTTCTAGCCAAAAACATTCAGTACTTC.

The chain is built from TRBV7-9 and TRBJ1-1; D is ambiguous. Germline CDR1 reads SEHNR; CDR2 reads FQNEAQ (reference sequence). V was cut by 2 bases and J by 7 bases, with 23 bases left in between. The CDR3 is 17 amino acids. DNA of the CDR3: TGTGCCAGCAGCTTATCACTAACCGCCACTTTACGGGATGAAGCTTTCTTT. As protein: CASSLSLTATLRDEAFF.

This clone was picked up one time. The chain recombines TRBV7-8 with TRBJ2-7; 13 bases are a match to TRBD2. Germline V gives CDR1 SGHVS, CDR2 FQNEAQ. V lost 5 bases, J lost 4 bases, and 5 bases stayed unmatched. This CDR3 spans 15 amino acids. The chain's CDR3 is CASSTRLAGGYEQYF. The DNA of the CDR3 is TGTGCCAGCAGCACCCGACTAGCGGGAGGTTACGAGCAGTACTTC.

J is TRBJ1-2 and V is TRBV19, with D possibly being TRBD1 (6 bases). CDR3 length: 14 amino acids. V gave up 1 base and J gave up 9 bases, with 15 bases separating them. Looked up from germline, CDR1 is LNHDA and CDR2 is SQIVND (reference sequence). The CDR3 DNA follows: TGTGCCAGTAGTATAGTTGGGGGCTCTCCGCGCTACACCTTC. Protein: CASSIVGGSPRYTF.